One and the same sample provided the 2 T cell receptor beta chains below, sequenced in a study of blood T cell repertoires in COVID-19. Assay used: immunoSEQ multiplex PCR; TCRdb lists only in-frame clones, some missing. Of 200,000 to 250,000 clones in the sample, around 83% were seen once. Sequencing input: peripheral blood. These receptors were collected from a man aged 35 to 55 with acute or convalescent COVID-19.

This CDR3 reads CASSSPGTENTEAFF. The CDR3 DNA reads as TGTGCCAGCAGTTCCCCCGGGACAGAGAACACTGAAGCTTTCTTT. The gene calls are TRBV28 and TRBJ1-1; 7 nucleotides match TRBD1. V shed 4 bases and J 1 base; nucleotides not matched to a gene: 6. Per germline, CDR1 MDHEN and CDR2 SYDVKM. The CDR3 runs 15 residues.

V and J are TRBV7-9 and TRBJ1-2; TRBD1 matches 10 bases. This CDR3 region has 14 residues. Losses at the gene ends were 2 bases for V and 7 bases for J; bases not matched to a gene: 4. Germline V gene lookup returns CDR1 SEHNR and CDR2 FQNEAQ (reference sequence). DNA of the CDR3: TGTGCCAGCAGCTTATCGGGGACAGGGGTTGGCTACACCTTC. Its translation is CASSLSGTGVGYTF.